The 6 T cell receptor beta chains reported below all come from one sample, sequenced in a study of blood T cell repertoires in COVID-19. Measured with immunoSEQ multiplex PCR; TCRdb has only the in-frame clones, and not every one. Among 85,000 to 95,000 clones listed, 70% to 85% were seen once. The sample taken for sequencing was peripheral blood. The receptor set was obtained from a man aged 70 or older with acute or convalescent COVID-19.

V and J are TRBV24-1 and TRBJ2-1, with TRBD1 matching over 9 bases. This CDR3 spans 16 amino acids. The V and J ends lost 4 bases and 5 bases, in that order; junction bases with no gene match: 8. CDR1 KGHDR and CDR2 SFDVKD come from the germline V gene. This CDR3 reads CATSDLDRGWDNEQFF. The CDR3 DNA follows: TGTGCCACCAGTGACCTTGACAGGGGGTGGGACAATGAGCAGTTCTTC.

The V gene is TRBV5-4, the J gene TRBJ2-5, with 8 bases aligning to TRBD1. The V and J ends lost 0 bases and 3 bases, in that order; junction bases with no gene match: 7. CDR1 is SGHNT, CDR2 YYREEE, per germline (reference sequence). The CDR3 extends over 16 amino acids. The CDR3 protein is CASSLGATGVKETQYF. In nucleotides, the CDR3 is TGTGCCAGCAGCTTGGGGGCGACAGGGGTGAAAGAGACCCAGTACTTC.

The V call is TRBV19, the J call TRBJ1-1, with a tentative D call TRBD1 (5 bases). Trimming took off 5 bases at V and 1 base at J, with 8 bases between the two ends. The CDR3 is 13 residues long. In germline, CDR1 is LNHDA, CDR2 SQIVND (reference sequence). The CDR3 coding sequence is TGTGCCAGTAGTGTCGGACAGAACACTGAAGCTTTCTTT. As protein: CASSVGQNTEAFF. The full variable domain, in which reference TRBV19 and TRBJ1-1 provide the parts outside the CDR3, is DGGITQSPKYLFRKEGQNVTLSCEQNLNHDAMYWYRQDPGQGLRLIYYSQIVNDFQKGDIAEGYSVSREKKESFPLTVTSAQKNPTAFYLCASSVGQNTEAFFGQGTRLTVV.

This clone was detected a few times. The V call is TRBV12-3 or TRBV12-4, the J call TRBJ1-2; maybe TRBD1 (5 bases). The CDR3 has 12 residues. The V end lost 9 bases, the J end lost 5 bases, and 13 bases lay between the germline ends. The CDR3 spells CASTAGRYGYTF. CDR3 nucleotide sequence: TGTGCCAGTACTGCGGGACGGTATGGCTACACCTTC.

This sequence joins TRBV6-5 and TRBJ1-2; D is uncertain. The CDR3 extends over 16 amino acids. V gave up 2 bases and J gave up 0 bases, with 13 bases separating them. The germline V gene encodes CDR1 MNHEY and CDR2 SVGAGI. In DNA, the CDR3 is TGTGCCAGCAGTTACGAGAGCGGGAATTCTAACTATGGCTACACCTTC. Protein: CASSYESGNSNYGYTF.

The CDR3 DNA follows: TGTGCCAGTAGTGCCGTACAGGGTGGCGAGCAGTACTTC. Protein sequence: CASSAVQGGEQYF. V is TRBV19 and J is TRBJ2-7, with a tentative D call TRBD1 (6 bases). Trimming cost V 5 bases and J 6 bases, with 14 bases left between them. Germline loops: CDR1 LNHDA, CDR2 SQIVND (reference sequence). CDR3 size: 13 residues.